This record covers a single T cell receptor (beta chain). The CDR3 sequence is 15 residues long. Germline V gene lookup returns CDR1 SGHVS and CDR2 FNYEAQ. Between the trimmed V and J ends, which lost 2 bases and 4 bases, there was a span of 12 bases. With each sample, at least 5.5 micrograms of total RNA were extracted. The source of the sample is a study of blood T cells in healthy people across ages. Combining a sample-barcoded 5' primer with a J-beta primer mix, a second PCR ran for roughly 7 to 12 cycles. TCRdb itself ran the 5' RACE reads through MiXCR, one entry per CDR3 protein. Seen here are hundreds of thousands of distinct CDR3 sequences, 55% to 75% observed once, and the top ten hold 20% to 25%.

The J gene is TRBJ1-5, the V gene TRBV7-6; tentatively, D is TRBD1 (6 bases). Sequenced: blood. This TCR was sampled from a man under 40 in good health. The CDR3 here is CASSLRSGDNQPQHF. The DNA of the CDR3 is TGTGCCAGCAGCTTAAGGTCAGGGGATAATCAGCCCCAGCATTTT.